This TCR beta chain was found in a study of blood T cell repertoires in COVID-19. Across the whole study: The samples span acute and convalescent COVID-19 from the United States, Italy and Spain. PBMCs, B-cell-depleted T cells, or T cells provided the cDNA or gDNA that made up the material.

This CDR3 spans 18 amino acids. The germline gives CDR1 KGHDR, CDR2 SFDVKD. After removal of 7 bases from V and 3 bases from J, the junction contained 15 bases not matched to a gene. The method was immunoSEQ multiplex PCR; TCRdb's version includes in-frame clones alone and lacks a portion of them. This sample has approximately 140,000 clones; 81% occur once, and the top ten carry 7% to 10%. The V call is TRBV24-1, the J call TRBJ2-2; TRBD1 agrees at 8 bases. This clonotype was obtained from a human donor with acute or convalescent COVID-19. The donor label of this sample is uncertain. Sample: peripheral blood. The CDR3 is CATRGMTGDPADTGELFF. CDR3 nucleotide sequence: TGTGCCACCAGGGGGATGACAGGGGACCCCGCCGACACCGGGGAGCTGTTTTTT.